Listed here are 8 T cell receptor beta chains from one sample, sequenced in a study of blood T cell repertoires in COVID-19. TCRdb keeps only in-frame clones here, not all; method: immunoSEQ multiplex PCR. The sample has about 290,000 clones, roughly nine tenths seen once. The specimen sequenced was PBMCs or T cells enriched from blood (not recorded which). Receptors originate from a woman in her thirties or forties who had recovered from COVID-19.

The CDR3: CASSRENGNTIYF. The CDR3 DNA reads as TGTGCCAGCAGTCGGGAAAATGGAAACACCATATATTTT. The chain employs TRBV2 and TRBJ1-3; D is ambiguous. Germline CDR1 and CDR2: SNHLY and FYNNEI. The ends were cut back, 5 bases at V and 3 bases at J, with 8 bases in the middle. The CDR3 is 13 amino acids.

The gene calls are TRBV5-1 and TRBJ2-1, with 7 bases matching TRBD1. The CDR3 sequence is 15 residues long. Germline lookup yields CDR1 SGHRS and CDR2 YFSETQ. Trimming took 3 bases from V and 6 from J; bases not matched to a gene: 9. The CDR3, as DNA: TGCGCCAGCAGCTCTTACGGGGACAGAACCAATGAGCAGTTCTTC. Translation: CASSSYGDRTNEQFF.

J is TRBJ1-5 and V is TRBV2, with D maybe TRBD1 (6 bases). The V gene's germline CDR1 is SNHLY and CDR2 FYNNEI. Trimming stripped 4 bases from V and 0 bases from J, with 10 bases between. CDR3 size: 15 residues. The CDR3 DNA follows: TGTGCCAGCAGTGGTAACAGGGCTAGCAATCAGCCCCAGCATTTT. It specifies CASSGNRASNQPQHF.

V usage is TRBV6-6 and J usage is TRBJ2-2; D remains ambiguous. The ends were cut back, 6 bases at V and 5 bases at J, with 13 bases in the middle. This CDR3 has 14 amino acids. Germline CDR1 reads MNHNY; CDR2 reads SVGAGI (reference sequence). CDR3: CASRPLSGTGELFF. CDR3 in DNA: TGTGCCAGCAGACCTCTTTCAGGAACCGGGGAGCTGTTTTTT.

This clone was counted only a few times. Different DNA sequences within this sample yield the same CDR3. The chain combines TRBV29-1 with TRBJ1-1, with a tentative D call TRBD1 (5 bases). CDR3 size: 12 residues. V gave up 4 bases and J gave up 1 base, with 7 bases separating them. The V gene's germline CDR1 is SQVTM and CDR2 ANQGSEA. Here the CDR3 reads CSVVTGNTEAFF. The CDR3 nucleotides are TGCAGCGTTGTAACAGGGAACACTGAAGCTTTCTTT.

This clone was counted once. The gene calls are TRBV7-8 and TRBJ2-3; D not resolved. Trimming removed 1 base from V and 2 bases from J, with 19 bases in between. CDR1 SGHVS and CDR2 FQNEAQ come from the germline V gene. The CDR3 is 18 amino acids. The CDR3 is CASSLGAKDIWYTDTQYF. DNA for the CDR3: TGTGCCAGCAGCTTAGGGGCTAAAGACATTTGGTACACAGATACGCAGTATTTT.

This clone has just a few counts. The chain carries TRBV7-2 and TRBJ1-2; D may be TRBD1 (5 bases). Trimming removed 0 bases at V and 7 bases at J, with 9 bases between. CDR3 length equals 13 residues. Per the germline V gene, CDR1 is SGHTA and CDR2 is FQGNSA. CDR3: CASSLAAGRGYTF. As DNA, the CDR3 is TGTGCCAGCAGCTTAGCGGCGGGACGTGGCTACACCTTC.

This chain joins TRBV19 and TRBJ1-4; 7 bases align to TRBD1. The CDR3 covers 16 residues. Germline CDR1 and CDR2: LNHDA and SQIVND (reference sequence). The trim removed 1 base at V and 2 bases at J, leaving 4 bases unmatched. The CDR3 here is CASSIGGGRTNEKLFF. The CDR3, as DNA: TGTGCCAGTAGTATAGGAGGGGGCCGCACTAATGAAAAACTGTTTTTT.